The 20 T cell receptor beta chains below were found in one sample sequenced in a study of T cell changes during pregnancy in multiple sclerosis. Clones were sequenced by immunoSEQ multiplex PCR, and TCRdb holds only the in-frame ones, with some missing. The data hold about 69,000 clones, with roughly 88% observed a single time. The source was peripheral blood, collected in the third trimester of pregnancy. These receptors were collected from a female donor with multiple sclerosis, enrolled in a pregnancy study.

The chain couples TRBV18 to TRBJ1-2, with TRBD1 matching 7 bases. Germline V gene data show CDR1 as KGHSH and CDR2 as LQKENI. V shed 6 bases, J shed 6 bases, and the junction held 4 bases outside the gene matches. This CDR3 is 12 amino acids long. This CDR3 reads CASSSTGNGYTF. The CDR3 nucleotides read TGTGCCAGCTCGTCGACAGGGAATGGCTACACCTTC.

The CDR3 DNA reads as TGTGCCAGCAGCCCGACAGGTCAAGAGACCCAGTACTTC. Translating gives CASSPTGQETQYF. The chain combines TRBV7-3 with TRBJ2-5, with D possibly matching TRBD1 (6 bases). CDR3 length: 13 residues. Germline V gene sequence: CDR1 SGHTA, CDR2 FQGTGA. Trimming took off 5 bases at V and 2 bases at J, with 9 bases between the two ends.

This chain uses TRBV29-1 with TRBJ2-7; D possibly corresponds to TRBD1 (5 bases). V was shortened by 5 bases and J by 4 bases, with 21 bases between the two germline ends. There are 15 residues in the CDR3. Germline V CDR1 and CDR2: SQVTM, ANQGSEA. This chain's CDR3 is CSVLGHFSAAYEQYF. The CDR3 nucleotides are TGCAGCGTTCTAGGACACTTCTCCGCCGCATACGAGCAGTACTTC.

J is TRBJ2-7 and V is TRBV4-3, with 10 nucleotides matching TRBD1. V shed 0 bases and J 5 bases; nucleotides not matched to a gene: 7. Germline CDR1 reads LGHNA; CDR2 reads YSLEER. The CDR3 is 16 residues long. DNA for the CDR3: TGCGCCAGCAGCCAAGATTATGGGACAGGGGCCCACGAGCAGTACTTC. The encoded protein is CASSQDYGTGAHEQYF.

The chain joins TRBV30 to TRBJ1-1; D ambiguous. The CDR3 consists of 14 residues. With 0 bases removed from V and 4 bases from J, the gap between germline ends came to 12 bases. Germline V CDR1 and CDR2: GTSNPN, SVGIG (reference sequence). The CDR3 region has the DNA TGTGCCTGGAGTGTAGACCCTAGAATCACTGAAGCTTTCTTT. This sequence encodes CAWSVDPRITEAFF.

As for this clone: Relative to the germline gene, one junction end is altered; a read error may explain this. The rearrangement links TRBV7-7 to TRBJ1-2, with D tentatively TRBD1 (6 bases). CDR3 size: 17 residues. CDR1 SSHAT and CDR2 FNYEAQ come from the germline V gene (reference sequence). The DNA for the CDR3 is TGTGCTAGCAGCCCCCCTCCCGAGCGGGGGCGTATCTATGGCTACACCTTC. Protein sequence: CASSPPPERGRIYGYTF.

The V and J genes are TRBV14 and TRBJ2-5; 7 nucleotides agree with TRBD1. The length of the CDR3 is 17 residues. Germline CDR1 and CDR2: SGHDN and FVKESK. With V trimmed by 2 bases and J by 4 bases, 13 bases remained unmatched. CDR3 loop: CASSQWGDREKGETQYF. The CDR3 DNA is TGTGCCAGCAGCCAATGGGGCGACAGGGAGAAGGGAGAGACCCAGTACTTC.

The rearrangement links TRBV6-5 to TRBJ1-2, with 7 bases aligning to TRBD1. The ends lost 6 bases at V and 2 bases at J; junction bases unmatched: 3. This CDR3 has 13 amino acids. CDR1 and CDR2 (germline): MNHEY, SVGAGI. CDR3 region: CASRSQGNYGYTF. The CDR3 nucleotides are TGTGCCAGCAGGTCACAGGGGAACTATGGCTACACCTTC.

This chain links TRBV19 with TRBJ2-7; D not resolved. CDR1 and CDR2 from the germline V gene are LNHDA and SQIVND (reference sequence). V lost 5 bases to trimming and J lost 9 bases, with 17 bases between them. The CDR3 loop spans 13 amino acids. CDR3 amino acids: CASSDRSATLQYF. The CDR3 coding sequence is TGTGCCAGTAGTGATAGGAGTGCTACCCTGCAGTACTTC.

The chain employs TRBV5-1 and TRBJ2-1; TRBD1 is a possible D gene (6 bases). The CDR3 has 16 residues. Trimming took 6 bases from V and 2 from J, leaving 18 bases between them. The germline V gene encodes CDR1 SGHRS and CDR2 YFSETQ. The CDR3 region is CASTTLGADTYNEQFF. DNA for the CDR3: TGCGCCAGCACCACCCTGGGGGCAGACACCTACAATGAGCAGTTCTTC.

The chain is built from TRBV29-1 and TRBJ2-1, with a tentative D call TRBD1 (6 bases). Trimming took off 6 bases at V and 0 bases at J, with 12 bases between the two ends. This CDR3 spans 14 amino acids. Germline V gene sequence: CDR1 SQVTM, CDR2 ANQGSEA. The CDR3 nucleotides are TGCAGCGTCGACTGGACAGCCTCCTACAATGAGCAGTTCTTC. Protein product: CSVDWTASYNEQFF.

This chain connects TRBV30 to TRBJ1-5, with TRBD1 identical over 8 bases. Germline V gene data show CDR1 as GTSNPN and CDR2 as SVGIG (reference sequence). The J segment lost 0 bases and the V segment lost 1 base, leaving 11 bases of the junction unmatched. The CDR3 extends over 18 amino acids. The CDR3 coding sequence is TGTGCCTGGAGTGACAACAGGGGGGGGGTGTATAGCAATCAGCCCCAGCATTTT. The encoded protein is CAWSDNRGGVYSNQPQHF.

The chain recombines TRBV19 with TRBJ1-2; no firm D call. Per germline, CDR1 LNHDA and CDR2 SQIVND (reference sequence). This CDR3 has 12 residues. Trimming took off 6 bases at V and 5 bases at J, with 10 bases between the two ends. The CDR3 DNA follows: TGTGCCAGTAGCCCTGACATATATGGCTACACCTTC. Protein: CASSPDIYGYTF.

The DNA of the CDR3 is TGTGCCAGCAGCTTGGACAGGGTCAATGAGCAGTTCTTC. As protein: CASSLDRVNEQFF. The J gene is TRBJ2-1, the V gene TRBV5-4, with D perhaps matching TRBD1 (6 bases). Germline V lookup: CDR1 SGHNT, CDR2 YYREEE (reference sequence). Trimming took 0 bases from V and 6 from J, leaving 7 bases between them. CDR3 size: 13 residues.

The chain uses TRBV5-1 and TRBJ2-3, with 11 bases identical to TRBD2. V lost 5 bases to trimming and J lost 1 base; unmatched junction nucleotides: 15. CDR1 is SGHRS, CDR2 YFSETQ, per germline. CDR3 size: 19 residues. The DNA of the CDR3 is TGCGCCAGCAGAAATACCCTGACTAGCGGGGACGACCGCACAGATACGCAGTATTTT. Amino acids: CASRNTLTSGDDRTDTQYF.

This chain joins TRBV10-1 and TRBJ2-7; D not certain. CDR3 size: 12 residues. Germline assignment: CDR1 WNHNN and CDR2 SYGVQD (reference sequence). Trimming stripped 6 bases from V and 3 bases from J, with 9 bases between. The CDR3 sequence: CASSLTGYEQYF. As DNA, the CDR3 is TGCGCCAGCAGCCTGACGGGCTACGAGCAGTACTTC.

CDR3 residues: CASSFRGNYNEQFF. CDR3 in DNA: TGTGCCAGCAGTTTCCGGGGGAACTACAATGAGCAGTTCTTC. This sequence joins TRBV5-6 and TRBJ2-1; D possibly corresponds to TRBD2 (6 bases). Germline V gene lookup returns CDR1 SGHDT and CDR2 YYEEEE. V shed 5 bases and J shed 3 bases, with 12 bases lying between them. This CDR3 contains 14 residues. The full variable domain, completed using reference TRBV5-6 and TRBJ2-1, is DAGVTQSPTHLIKTRGQQVTLRCSPKSGHDTVSWYQQALGQGPQFIFQYYEEEERQRGNFPDRFSGHQFPNYSSELNVNALLLGDSALYLCASSFRGNYNEQFFGPGTRLTVL.

The J gene is TRBJ1-1, the V gene TRBV5-1; 7 bases agree with TRBD1. V was pared by 4 bases and J by 3 bases, with 6 bases of the junction left unmatched. From germline, CDR1 is SGHRS and CDR2 YFSETQ. The CDR3 is 14 residues long. CDR3 region: CASSPLTGDTEAFF. In DNA form, the CDR3 reads TGCGCCAGCAGCCCGTTAACAGGGGACACTGAAGCTTTCTTT. Full variable domain (missing parts from reference TRBV5-1 and TRBJ1-1): KAGVTQTPRYLIKTRGQQVTLSCSPISGHRSVSWYQQTPGQGLQFLFEYFSETQRNKGNFPGRFSGRQFSNSRSEMNVSTLELGDSALYLCASSPLTGDTEAFFGQGTRLTVV.

This rearrangement joins TRBV25-1 to TRBJ2-7; TRBD1 might be the D (5 bases). Trimming pared 2 bases from V and 3 bases from J, leaving 11 bases between. Germline V gives CDR1 MGHDK, CDR2 SYGVNS. The CDR3 spans 14 residues. The CDR3 DNA reads TGTGCCAGCAGTGAAGGGGCTAGGGTCTACGAGCAGTACTTC. Its translation is CASSEGARVYEQYF.

The genes are TRBV19 and TRBJ2-7; D call uncertain. The germline V gene has CDR1 LNHDA and CDR2 SQIVND (reference sequence). There are 15 residues in the CDR3. Trimming removed 4 bases from V and 3 bases from J, with 16 bases in between. Here the CDR3 reads CASSTPVGPFYEQYF. CDR3 sequence (DNA): TGTGCCAGTAGTACGCCAGTTGGTCCCTTCTACGAGCAGTACTTC. The full variable domain, rest sourced from reference TRBV19 and TRBJ2-7, is DGGITQSPKYLFRKEGQNVTLSCEQNLNHDAMYWYRQDPGQGLRLIYYSQIVNDFQKGDIAEGYSVSREKKESFPLTVTSAQKNPTAFYLCASSTPVGPFYEQYFGPGTRLTVT.